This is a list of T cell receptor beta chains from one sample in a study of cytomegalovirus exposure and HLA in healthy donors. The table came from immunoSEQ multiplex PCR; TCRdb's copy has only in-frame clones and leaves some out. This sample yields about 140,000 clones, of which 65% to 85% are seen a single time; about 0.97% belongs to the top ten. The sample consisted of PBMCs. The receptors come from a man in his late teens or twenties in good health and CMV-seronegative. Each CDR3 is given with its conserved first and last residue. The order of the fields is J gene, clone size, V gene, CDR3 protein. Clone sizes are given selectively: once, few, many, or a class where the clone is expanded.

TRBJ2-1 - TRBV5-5 CASSLASGGINEQFF
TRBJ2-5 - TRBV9 CASSVGAQGQETQYF
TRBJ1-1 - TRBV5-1 CASSLATGTEAFF
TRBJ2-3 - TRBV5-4 CASSLRGRSTDTQYF
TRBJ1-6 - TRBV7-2 CASSPPRAYSPLHF
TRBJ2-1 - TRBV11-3 CASSLFGQGYNEQFF
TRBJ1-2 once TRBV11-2 CASSPTGNYGYTF
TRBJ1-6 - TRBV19 CASSMSSGANSPLHF
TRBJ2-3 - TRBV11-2 CASSRGQVSTDTQYF
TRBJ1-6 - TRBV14 CASSRNSHAGSPLHF
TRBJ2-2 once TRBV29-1 CSVPGAGVFAGELFF
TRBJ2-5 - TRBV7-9 CASSPWGGEAAQYF
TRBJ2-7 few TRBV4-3 CASSQGSGGSYEQYF
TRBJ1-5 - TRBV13 CASSLVGQPQHF
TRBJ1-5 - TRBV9 CASSVGGSNQPQHF
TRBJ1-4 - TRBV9 CASSAGSGGEKLFF
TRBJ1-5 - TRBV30 CAWSGMGGLQPQHF
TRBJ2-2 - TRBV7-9 CASSHDRGLPNTGELFF
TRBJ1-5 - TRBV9 CASSGSGASNQPQHF
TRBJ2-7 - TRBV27 CASSPTLTGNPYEQYF
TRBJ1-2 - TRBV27 CASRGLPYYGYTF
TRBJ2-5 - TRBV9 CASNRGGAPRETQYF
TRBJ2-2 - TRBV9 CASSPLQGSGELFF
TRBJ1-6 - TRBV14 CASSQGILDINNSPLHF
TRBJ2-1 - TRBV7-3 CASSPSGGQYNEQFF
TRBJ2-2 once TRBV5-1 CASSLYGTGLSNTGELFF
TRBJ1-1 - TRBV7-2 CASSLEVRGQAFF
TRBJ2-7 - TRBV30 CAWRLAGVTYEQYF
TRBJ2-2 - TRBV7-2 CASSLRRVPTGELFF